These 16 T cell receptor beta chains were sequenced from one sample in a study of T cell changes during pregnancy in multiple sclerosis. Sequencing used immunoSEQ multiplex PCR; TCRdb keeps in-frame clones, though not all of them. The table shows almost 20,000 clones, with roughly nine tenths occurring only once. Sequencing used CD8+ T cells from peripheral blood mononuclear cells, obtained after pregnancy. Source of these receptors: a female donor in good health, enrolled as a control in a pregnancy study.

The chain employs TRBV27 and TRBJ2-7; no reliable D call. V lost 6 bases to trimming and J lost 1 base, with 16 bases between them. CDR1 and CDR2 (germline): MNHEY, SMNVEV (reference sequence). The CDR3 has 15 amino acids. The CDR3, as DNA: TGTGCCAGCAGCCCGGCAGGTTATGGGTCCTACGAGCAGTACTTC. This sequence encodes CASSPAGYGSYEQYF.

The V call is TRBV19, the J call TRBJ1-2; 8 nucleotides align to TRBD1. Trimming took 6 bases from V and 0 from J; bases not matched to a gene: 12. Germline loops: CDR1 LNHDA, CDR2 SQIVND (reference sequence). The CDR3 spans 17 residues. The CDR3 region has the DNA TGTGCCAGTAGAAGCCGGGACAGGAATCAAGCTAACTATGGCTACACCTTC. Translated, it gives CASRSRDRNQANYGYTF.

V gene TRBV5-8 combines with J gene TRBJ2-7; D is unclear. The germline V gene encodes CDR1 SGHTS and CDR2 YDEGEE. This CDR3 is built from 12 residues. The V gene lost 3 bases and the J gene lost 4 bases, with 8 bases spanning the gap. In nucleotides, the CDR3 is TGTGCCAGCAGCTCCGTTCGTTACGAGCAGTACTTC. Translated, it gives CASSSVRYEQYF.

This chain connects TRBV25-1 to TRBJ2-7, with TRBD2 identical over 8 bases. Germline-derived CDR1 and CDR2 are MGHDK and SYGVNS. The length of the CDR3 is 13 residues. CDR3 sequence: CASGGTGSYEQYF. The CDR3 DNA follows: TGTGCGAGCGGGGGCACCGGCTCCTACGAGCAGTACTTC.

V and J are TRBV19 and TRBJ1-3; tentatively, D is TRBD1 (5 bases). V gave up 6 bases and J gave up 4 bases, with 16 bases separating them. Germline lookup yields CDR1 LNHDA and CDR2 SQIVND (reference sequence). CDR3 length: 15 amino acids. The chain's CDR3 is CASSPTGGSGNTIYF. In DNA, the CDR3 is TGTGCCAGTAGCCCTACCGGGGGGTCCGGAAACACCATATATTTT. Using reference TRBV19 and TRBJ1-3 for the parts outside the CDR3, the full variable domain is DGGITQSPKYLFRKEGQNVTLSCEQNLNHDAMYWYRQDPGQGLRLIYYSQIVNDFQKGDIAEGYSVSREKKESFPLTVTSAQKNPTAFYLCASSPTGGSGNTIYFGEGSWLTVV.

This clone appeared a single time. The chain employs TRBV6-5 and TRBJ2-7, with TRBD2 identical over 9 bases. J was trimmed by 0 bases and V by 4 bases; bases with no gene match: 4. CDR1 MNHEY and CDR2 SVGAGI come from the germline V gene. CDR3 length equals 15 residues. The CDR3, as DNA: TGTGCCAGCAGTTTAGCGGGAGATGCCTCCTACGAGCAGTACTTC. This gives the protein CASSLAGDASYEQYF.

The rearrangement joins TRBV5-1 to TRBJ2-3, with 10 bases aligning to TRBD2. Losses at the gene ends were 0 bases for V and 5 bases for J; bases not matched to a gene: 6. CDR1 SGHRS and CDR2 YFSETQ come from the germline V gene. CDR3 length equals 16 residues. Here the CDR3 DNA reads TGCGCCAGCAGCTTGGGAGCGGGAGGGCCGATAGATACGCAGTATTTT. This codes for CASSLGAGGPIDTQYF.

This chain connects TRBV19 to TRBJ1-1; a weak D match, TRBD1 (5 bases). Trimming cost V 3 bases and J 6 bases, with 11 bases left between them. Germline V CDR1 and CDR2: LNHDA, SQIVND (reference sequence). This CDR3 contains 13 residues. CDR3 nucleotide sequence: TGTGCCAGTAGTATTGTTCCAGGGCCTGAAGCTTTCTTT. The encoded protein is CASSIVPGPEAFF.

The chain links TRBV2 to TRBJ1-1, with 9 bases matching TRBD1. The CDR3 is made up of 18 amino acids. Germline V gene sequence: CDR1 SNHLY, CDR2 FYNNEI. The junction had 13 bases not matched to a gene; V was cut back by 3 bases and J by 2 bases. CDR3 coding DNA: TGTGCCAGCAGTGACCCGACAGGGGGAGCCTTAAGCAACACTGAAGCTTTCTTT. It is translated as CASSDPTGGALSNTEAFF.

V is TRBV14 and J is TRBJ2-7; 10 bases line up with TRBD2. The germline CDR1 and CDR2 sequences are SGHDN and FVKESK. CDR3 length equals 16 residues. After removal of 1 base from V and 5 bases from J, the junction contained 8 bases not matched to a gene. The CDR3 DNA sequence: TGTGCCAGCAGCCAAGCCAGCGGGGGGGATGGGAACGAGCAGTACTTC. Translated, it gives CASSQASGGDGNEQYF.

The genes are TRBV9 and TRBJ1-2, with 8 positions matching TRBD1. The CDR3 totals 14 residues. Germline V gene lookup returns CDR1 SGDLS and CDR2 YYNGEE. J was trimmed by 4 bases and V by 4 bases; bases with no gene match: 6. CDR3 in DNA: TGTGCCAGCAGCTCCGGGACAGGCCGCTATGGCTACACCTTC. As protein: CASSSGTGRYGYTF.

The CDR3 bases are TGTGCCAGCAGTCCCACGGGGGTGCAGGACTCTAACTATGGCTACACCTTC. Its translation is CASSPTGVQDSNYGYTF. The chain joins TRBV28 to TRBJ1-2, with D possibly matching TRBD1 (5 bases). The V gene's germline CDR1 is MDHEN and CDR2 SYDVKM. The CDR3 loop spans 17 amino acids. The V gene lost 5 bases and the J gene lost 0 bases, with 19 bases spanning the gap.

The gene calls are TRBV19 and TRBJ1-6, with a tentative D call TRBD1 (6 bases). The CDR3 is made up of 14 amino acids. Germline V CDR1 and CDR2: LNHDA, SQIVND (reference sequence). V shed 7 bases and J shed 6 bases, with 13 bases lying between them. The CDR3 region has the DNA TGTGCCAGTATGGGGGGGACACGTAATTCACCCCTCCACTTT. This codes for CASMGGTRNSPLHF.

This chain links TRBV5-8 with TRBJ2-7, with D unresolved. In germline, CDR1 is SGHTS, CDR2 YDEGEE. The ends were cut back, 3 bases at V and 6 bases at J, with 10 bases in the middle. The CDR3 has 12 amino acids. The CDR3 protein is CASSSESSEQYF. CDR3 nucleotide sequence: TGTGCCAGCAGCTCGGAGAGTTCCGAGCAGTACTTC.

This sequence joins TRBV6-5 and TRBJ2-3; TRBD2 matches 14 bases. Germline lookup yields CDR1 MNHEY and CDR2 SVGAGI. Trimming cost V 5 bases and J 15 bases; bases outside gene matches: 7. This CDR3 is built from 13 residues. The CDR3 sequence: CASSTGTSGGQYF. The CDR3 nucleotides read TGTGCCAGCAGTACCGGGACTAGCGGGGGTCAATATTTT.

V usage is TRBV19 and J usage is TRBJ1-6; TRBD1 is a possible D gene (5 bases). The CDR3 totals 16 residues. Trimming removed 6 bases at V and 0 bases at J, with 12 bases between. Germline CDR1 and CDR2: LNHDA and SQIVND (reference sequence). The CDR3 nucleotides read TGTGCCAGTAGAGGAGGGGCGAGCTCCTATAATTCACCCCTCCACTTT. Translated, it gives CASRGGASSYNSPLHF.